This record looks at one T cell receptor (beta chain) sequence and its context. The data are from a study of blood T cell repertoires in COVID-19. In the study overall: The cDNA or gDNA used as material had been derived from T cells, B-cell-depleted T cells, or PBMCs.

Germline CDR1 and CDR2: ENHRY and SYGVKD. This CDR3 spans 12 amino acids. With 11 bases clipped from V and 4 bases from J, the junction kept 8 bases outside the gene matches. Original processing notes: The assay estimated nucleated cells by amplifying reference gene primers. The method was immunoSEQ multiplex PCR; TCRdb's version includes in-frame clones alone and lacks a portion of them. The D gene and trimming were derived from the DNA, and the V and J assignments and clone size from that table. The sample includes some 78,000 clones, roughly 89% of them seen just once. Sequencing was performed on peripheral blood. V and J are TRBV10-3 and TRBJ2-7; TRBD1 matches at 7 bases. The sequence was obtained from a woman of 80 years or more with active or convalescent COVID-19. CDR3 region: CAFGTEPYEQYF. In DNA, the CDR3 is TGTGCCTTCGGGACAGAACCATACGAGCAGTACTTC.